A single sample is the source of the 18 T cell receptor beta chains below, sequenced in a study of control samples from healthy donors and cancer patients. Clones were read by immunoSEQ multiplex PCR, and TCRdb kept only the in-frame ones, dropping some. The sample holds 120,000 or so clones; around 93% are singletons and the top ten take under 2%. The sequenced sample was PBMCs. The receptors shown here come from a middle-aged man with head and neck cancer.

The chain employs TRBV4-3 and TRBJ2-5; 9 nucleotides line up with TRBD1. V lost 1 base and J lost 5; bases outside the gene matches: 8. The CDR3 loop spans 16 amino acids. Germline V gene lookup returns CDR1 LGHNA and CDR2 YSLEER. In DNA form, the CDR3 reads TGCGCCAGCAGCCAAGGAGTACAGGGGGCCAGGGAGACCCAGTACTTC. Residues: CASSQGVQGARETQYF.

This chain links TRBV12-5 with TRBJ1-1; 10 nucleotides align to TRBD1. The V gene's germline CDR1 is LGHNT and CDR2 FRNRAP. This CDR3 is 16 amino acids long. V shed 4 bases, J shed 4 bases, and the junction held 9 bases outside the gene matches. The CDR3 loop reads CASGSVFGTGVTEAFF. The CDR3, as DNA: TGTGCTAGTGGTTCGGTATTTGGGACAGGGGTCACTGAAGCTTTCTTT.

CDR3 region: CASSQAGGWTDTQYF. The DNA of the CDR3 is TGCGCCAGCAGCCAAGCTGGGGGCTGGACAGATACGCAGTATTTT. The chain joins TRBV4-3 to TRBJ2-3; a possible D gene is TRBD1 (6 bases). The germline V gene encodes CDR1 LGHNA and CDR2 YSLEER. CDR3 length equals 15 residues. V gave up 1 base and J gave up 3 bases, with 11 bases separating them.

The gene calls are TRBV12-5 and TRBJ2-1; no clear D. V lost 1 base, J lost 1 base, and 11 bases lay in between. Germline V gives CDR1 LGHNT, CDR2 FRNRAP. This CDR3 has 16 residues. CDR3 in amino acids: CASGLANGGSYNEQFF. Written as DNA, the CDR3 is TGTGCTAGTGGTTTGGCAAACGGCGGATCCTACAATGAGCAGTTCTTC.

This chain links TRBV2 with TRBJ1-1; 7 nucleotides line up with TRBD1. CDR1 is SNHLY and CDR2 is FYNNEI in the germline V gene. This CDR3 contains 13 residues. Trimming took 9 bases from V and 4 from J; bases not matched to a gene: 8. The CDR3 DNA is TGTGCCAGGACAGGGCCCCGGGGCACTGAAGCTTTCTTT. This translates into CARTGPRGTEAFF.

V gene TRBV6-6 combines with J gene TRBJ1-1; 10 bases match TRBD1. This CDR3 is 15 amino acids long. V shed 8 bases and J 0 bases; nucleotides not matched to a gene: 6. Germline-derived CDR1 and CDR2 are MNHNY and SVGAGI (reference sequence). CDR3 DNA sequence: TGTGCCAGCTACAGACAGGGGGCGATGAACACTGAAGCTTTCTTT. Encoded protein: CASYRQGAMNTEAFF.

In DNA form, the CDR3 reads TGTGCCAGCAGTTTCCTCGACTCGGGCTACACCTTC. Translating gives CASSFLDSGYTF. The chain links TRBV7-9 to TRBJ1-2; no reliable D call. CDR3 length equals 12 residues. Deletions cut 6 bases from V and 8 bases from J, with 13 bases between. The germline V gene has CDR1 SEHNR and CDR2 FQNEAQ (reference sequence).

In its sample, this clone was seen a few times. This chain joins TRBV7-9 and TRBJ2-5; TRBD1 might be the D (7 bases). The CDR3 contains 15 residues. Germline assignment: CDR1 SEHNR and CDR2 FQNEAQ (reference sequence). V shed 2 bases and J shed 4 bases, with 14 bases lying between them. The CDR3 loop is CASSLRQGLGETQYF. DNA of the CDR3: TGTGCCAGCAGCTTAAGACAGGGACTGGGAGAGACCCAGTACTTC.

The chain links TRBV5-8 to TRBJ1-2, with D unresolved. Trimming pared 4 bases from V and 0 bases from J, leaving 7 bases between. The CDR3 is made up of 13 amino acids. The germline V gene encodes CDR1 SGHTS and CDR2 YDEGEE. The CDR3 reads CASSLRTNYGYTF. CDR3 bases: TGTGCCAGCAGCCTAAGAACTAACTATGGCTACACCTTC.

The V and J genes are TRBV18 and TRBJ2-5, with 8 bases that match TRBD1. The CDR3 runs 15 residues. Looked up from germline, CDR1 is KGHSH and CDR2 is LQKENI. V gave up 1 base and J gave up 5 bases; unmatched junction bases: 6. The CDR3: CASSPRTGGTETQYF. CDR3 nucleotide sequence: TGTGCCAGCTCACCACGCACAGGGGGGACGGAGACCCAGTACTTC. The variable domain in full, with the rest retrieved from reference TRBV18 and TRBJ2-5, is NAGVMQNPRHLVRRRGQEARLRCSPMKGHSHVYWYRQLPEEGLKFMVYLQKENIIDESGMPKERFSAEFPKEGPSILRIQQVVRGDSAAYFCASSPRTGGTETQYFGPGTRLLVL.

The V and J genes are TRBV6-5 and TRBJ1-2; D not resolved. CDR1 and CDR2 from the germline V gene are MNHEY and SVGAGI. V was trimmed by 2 bases and J by 8 bases, leaving 6 bases between them. This CDR3 region has 11 residues. CDR3 amino acids: CASSYPGGYTF. Written as DNA, the CDR3 is TGTGCCAGCAGTTACCCTGGGGGCTACACCTTC.

V gene TRBV6-1 combines with J gene TRBJ1-5; possible D gene TRBD1, 6 bases. V was shortened by 2 bases and J by 5 bases, with 22 bases between the two germline ends. This CDR3 region has 18 residues. Germline V gene data show CDR1 as MNHNS and CDR2 as SASEGT. The CDR3 loop reads CASSELFFAARGHQPQHF. In DNA, the CDR3 is TGTGCCAGCAGTGAACTATTTTTTGCGGCCAGGGGACATCAGCCCCAGCATTTT.

J is TRBJ1-1 and V is TRBV19; 9 bases align to TRBD1. The CDR3 runs to 15 residues. The junction had 11 bases not matched to a gene; V was cut back by 10 bases and J by 2 bases. Germline V gene sequence: CDR1 LNHDA, CDR2 SQIVND (reference sequence). The CDR3 nucleotides read TGTGCCACCGGAAACGGGGACAGGGTAAACACTGAAGCTTTCTTT. This codes for CATGNGDRVNTEAFF.

The V and J genes are TRBV7-6 and TRBJ2-7, with D possibly called TRBD1 or TRBD2 (5 bases each). This CDR3 comprises 17 residues. V lost 1 base to trimming and J lost 10 bases, with 26 bases between them. Germline V gives CDR1 SGHVS, CDR2 FNYEAQ. This chain's CDR3 is CASSLESEARRRGEQYF. For the CDR3, the DNA is TGTGCCAGCAGCTTAGAGTCCGAGGCCAGGCGCCGAGGGGAACAGTACTTC.

The chain's CDR3 is CASRGAGKDGYTF. The CDR3 nucleotides read TGTGCCAGTAGAGGGGCAGGGAAGGATGGCTACACCTTC. The chain links TRBV21-1 to TRBJ1-2. TRBV21-1 is designated a pseudogene. The length of the CDR3 is 13 residues.

The V gene is TRBV4-3, the J gene TRBJ1-3; D gene uncertain. V lost 0 bases, J lost 0 bases, and 3 bases lay in between. The length of the CDR3 is 14 residues. Germline V gives CDR1 LGHNA, CDR2 YSLEER. This CDR3 reads CASSQDSSGNTIYF. As DNA, the CDR3 is TGCGCCAGCAGCCAAGACAGCTCTGGAAACACCATATATTTT.

The chain combines TRBV5-8 with TRBJ1-2; D is unresolved. CDR3 length equals 10 residues. Trimming stripped 0 bases from V and 6 bases from J, with 0 bases between. Germline assignment: CDR1 SGHTS and CDR2 YDEGEE. The CDR3 DNA follows: TGTGCCAGCAGCTTGGATGGCTACACCTTC. Translation: CASSLDGYTF.

This clone was picked up one time. J is TRBJ2-5 and V is TRBV5-4, with D possibly being TRBD2 (6 bases). The germline V gene has CDR1 SGHNT and CDR2 YYREEE (reference sequence). Trimming removed 0 bases at V and 5 bases at J, with 11 bases between. The CDR3 consists of 14 residues. CDR3 in amino acids: CASSLGGVGETQYF. The CDR3 nucleotides read TGTGCCAGCAGCTTGGGGGGGGTTGGGGAGACCCAGTACTTC.